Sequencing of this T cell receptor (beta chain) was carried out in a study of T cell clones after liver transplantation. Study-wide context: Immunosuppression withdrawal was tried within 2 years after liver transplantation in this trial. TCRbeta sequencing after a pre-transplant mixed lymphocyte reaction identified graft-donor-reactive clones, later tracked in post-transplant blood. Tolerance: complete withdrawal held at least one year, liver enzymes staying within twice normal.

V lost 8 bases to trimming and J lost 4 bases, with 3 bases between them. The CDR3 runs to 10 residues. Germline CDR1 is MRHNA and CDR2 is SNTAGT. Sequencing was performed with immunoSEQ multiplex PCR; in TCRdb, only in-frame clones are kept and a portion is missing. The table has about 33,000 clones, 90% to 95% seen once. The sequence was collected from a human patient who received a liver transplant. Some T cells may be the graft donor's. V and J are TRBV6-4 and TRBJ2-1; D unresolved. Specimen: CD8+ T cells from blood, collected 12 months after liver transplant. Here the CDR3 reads CASSYNEQFF. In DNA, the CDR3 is TGTGCCAGCTCTTACAATGAGCAGTTCTTC.